The clone carrying this T cell receptor beta chain was seen repeatedly, ten times or more. Antigen specificity is unknown. The sample is drawn from a study of glioma-infiltrating T cells. Findings and limits, study-wide: Non-neoplastic patients had below-expected tissue-blood divergence, while all gliomas exceeded expectation. CDR3 overlap between tissue and blood was very small.

From germline, CDR1 is DFQATT and CDR2 SNEGSKA (reference sequence). V lost 0 bases, J lost 4 bases, and 11 bases lay in between. This CDR3 has 14 amino acids. The iRepertoire nested amplicon-rescue multiplex PCR amplified TCR alpha and beta CDR3s from RNA. For one-step reverse transcription and amplification, about 85-400 ng of tissue mRNA or PBMC total RNA was used. TCRdb re-called the multiplex PCR reads with MiXCR, one entry per CDR3 protein. The data hold under 150,000 distinct CDR3 sequences, with under 25% observed a single time. Material: glioma tissue, nonneoplastic brain tissue, or PBMCs (not recorded which). The V gene is TRBV20-1, the J gene TRBJ2-3; D is unresolved. The source of this sequence is a human donor with low-grade glioma or glioblastoma, undergoing nonglioma brain surgery, or in good health (not recorded which). Here the CDR3 reads CSARDPGSSDTQYF. CDR3 nucleotides: TGCAGTGCTAGAGATCCGGGCAGCTCAGATACGCAGTATTTT.